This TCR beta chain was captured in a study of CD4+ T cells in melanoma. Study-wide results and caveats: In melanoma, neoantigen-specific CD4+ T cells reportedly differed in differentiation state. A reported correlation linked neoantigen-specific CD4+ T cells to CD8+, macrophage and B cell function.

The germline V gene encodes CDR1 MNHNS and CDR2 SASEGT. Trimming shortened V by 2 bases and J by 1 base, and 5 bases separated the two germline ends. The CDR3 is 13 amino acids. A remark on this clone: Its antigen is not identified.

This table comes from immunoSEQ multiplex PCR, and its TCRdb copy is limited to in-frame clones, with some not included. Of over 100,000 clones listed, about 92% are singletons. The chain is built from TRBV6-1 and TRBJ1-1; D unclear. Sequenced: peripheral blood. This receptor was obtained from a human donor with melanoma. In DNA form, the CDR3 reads TGTGCCAGCAGTGAATCCAGGAACACTGAAGCTTTCTTT. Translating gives CASSESRNTEAFF.